The 3 T cell receptor beta chains listed next were all sequenced from one sample in a study of T cell clonality in common variable immunodeficiency. Study conclusions and caveats: In common variable immunodeficiency, TCR beta chains reportedly carried fewer deletions and N-nucleotide insertions.

Their specific antigens are unknown. The repertoire was sequenced with immunoSEQ multiplex PCR; TCRdb's copy has only in-frame clones and lacks some. The repertoire shows around 40,000 clones, none seen only once; the top ten take 6%. Source material: peripheral blood mononuclear cells. The receptor source for this set is a human donor with common variable immunodeficiency.

In the case of this clone: From the germline J gene comes the end of the CDR3, since the read stops 3 residues before it. The chain combines TRBV30 with TRBJ2-7; D unresolved. The V gene lost 2 bases and the J gene lost 3 bases, with 20 bases spanning the gap. This CDR3 is 16 amino acids long. CDR1 and CDR2 from the germline V gene are GTSNPN and SVGIG (reference sequence). CDR3 region: CAWSSVLASVLYEQYF. The sequenced CDR3 bases are TGTGCCTGGAGTAGCGTGTTGGCGTCCGTCCTCTACGAG. The full variable domain, its missing parts supplied by reference TRBV30 and TRBJ2-7, is SQTIHQWPATLVQPVGSPLSLECTVEGTSNPNLYWYRQAAGRGLQLLFYSVGIGQISSEVPQNLSASRPQDRQFILSSKKLLLSDSGFYLCAWSSVLASVLYEQYFGPGTRLTVT.

Many counts were recorded for this clone. The DNA ends 3 residues before the CDR3 does, and the rest of the CDR3 is filled in from the germline J gene. The chain combines TRBV19 with TRBJ1-5, with D unresolved. CDR1 and CDR2 from the germline V gene are LNHDA and SQIVND (reference sequence). CDR3 length: 16 residues. Trimming took off 0 bases at V and 6 bases at J, with 15 bases between the two ends. The CDR3 here is CASSIDHSSFGQPQHF. The covered CDR3 bases are TGTGCCAGTAGTATAGATCATTCGAGTTTCGGTCAGCCC. The full variable domain, completed using reference TRBV19 and TRBJ1-5, is DGGITQSPKYLFRKEGQNVTLSCEQNLNHDAMYWYRQDPGQGLRLIYYSQIVNDFQKGDIAEGYSVSREKKESFPLTVTSAQKNPTAFYLCASSIDHSSFGQPQHFGDGTRLSIL.

This clone was seen more than once but under ten times. From the germline J gene comes the end of the CDR3, since the read stops 3 residues before it. This chain connects TRBV2 to TRBJ1-3; D possibly corresponds to TRBD1 (6 bases). Germline CDR1 is SNHLY and CDR2 is FYNNEI. The CDR3 has 18 residues. The V gene lost 6 bases and the J gene lost 0 bases, with 21 bases spanning the gap. The covered CDR3 bases are TGTGCCAGCAGACTCCCTCGGGCAGGGGCACCCTCTGGAAACACC. Residues: CASRLPRAGAPSGNT. The whole CDR3 is CASRLPRAGAPSGNTIYF.